A single sample is the source of the 2 T cell receptor beta chains below, sequenced in a study of blood T cell repertoires in COVID-19. Clones were sequenced by immunoSEQ multiplex PCR, and TCRdb holds only the in-frame ones, with some missing. The sample has fewer than 300,000 clones; about 89% are singletons. The specimen sequenced was peripheral blood. Receptors were obtained from a woman aged 30 to 39 with COVID-19, enrolled during active disease.

The V call is TRBV15, the J call TRBJ2-4; 14 bases agree with TRBD2. V trimming: 1 base; J trimming: 1 base; junction bases outside the gene matches: 6. CDR1 and CDR2 from the germline V gene are LNHNV and YYDKDF (reference sequence). The CDR3 is 19 residues long. The CDR3 is CATSRVGTSGSRAKNIQYF. The DNA for the CDR3 is TGTGCCACCAGCAGAGTAGGGACTAGCGGGAGTAGGGCCAAAAACATTCAGTACTTC.

The chain employs TRBV7-9 and TRBJ2-7; TRBD1 matches at 8 bases. This CDR3 is built from 14 residues. Germline values: CDR1 SEHNR, CDR2 FQNEAQ (reference sequence). The J segment lost 4 bases and the V segment lost 2 bases, leaving 4 bases of the junction unmatched. CDR3 loop: CASSLSDRGYEQYF. In DNA, the CDR3 is TGTGCCAGCAGCTTAAGTGACAGGGGATACGAGCAGTACTTC.